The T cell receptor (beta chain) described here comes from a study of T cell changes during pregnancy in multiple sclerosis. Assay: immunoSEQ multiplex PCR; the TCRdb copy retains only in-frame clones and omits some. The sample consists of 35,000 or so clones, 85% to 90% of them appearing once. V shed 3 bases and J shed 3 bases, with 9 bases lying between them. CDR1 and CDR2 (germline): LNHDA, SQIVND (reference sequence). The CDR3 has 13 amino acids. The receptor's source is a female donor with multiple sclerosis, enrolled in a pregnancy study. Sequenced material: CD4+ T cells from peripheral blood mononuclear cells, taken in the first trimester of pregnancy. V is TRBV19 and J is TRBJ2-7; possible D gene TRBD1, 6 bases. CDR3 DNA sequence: TGTGCCAGTAGTATTACAGGGCGCTACGAGCAGTACTTC. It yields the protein CASSITGRYEQYF.